This T cell receptor beta chain came from a study of blood T cell repertoires in COVID-19. TCRdb's copy holds only in-frame clones and misses some; the assay was immunoSEQ multiplex PCR. The repertoire has about 210,000 clones, around four fifths of them found once; the top ten carry 7.6%. The length of the CDR3 is 14 residues. Germline assignment: CDR1 KGHSH and CDR2 LQKENI. V shed 4 bases and J shed 2 bases, with 11 bases lying between them. The source is a woman aged 45-65 years with active or convalescent COVID-19. This chain joins TRBV18 and TRBJ1-1; D might be TRBD1 (5 bases). Sequenced material: peripheral blood. The CDR3 DNA sequence: TGTGCCAGCTCACTCGCTACAGGCAACACTGAAGCTTTCTTT. Its translation is CASSLATGNTEAFF. Together with reference TRBV18 and TRBJ1-1, the CDR3 gives the full variable domain: NAGVMQNPRHLVRRRGQEARLRCSPMKGHSHVYWYRQLPEEGLKFMVYLQKENIIDESGMPKERFSAEFPKEGPSILRIQQVVRGDSAAYFCASSLATGNTEAFFGQGTRLTVV.